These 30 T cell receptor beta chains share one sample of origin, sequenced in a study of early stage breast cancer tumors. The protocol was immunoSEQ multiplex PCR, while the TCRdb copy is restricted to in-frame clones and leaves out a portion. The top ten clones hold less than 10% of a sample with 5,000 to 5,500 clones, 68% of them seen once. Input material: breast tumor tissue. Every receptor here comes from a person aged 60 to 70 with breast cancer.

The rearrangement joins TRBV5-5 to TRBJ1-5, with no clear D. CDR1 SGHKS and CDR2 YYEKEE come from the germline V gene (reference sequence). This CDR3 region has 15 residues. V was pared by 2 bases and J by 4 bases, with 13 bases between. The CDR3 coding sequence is TGTGCCAGCAGCTTCTCTGTGGCTACGAATCAGCCCCAGCATTTT. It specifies CASSFSVATNQPQHF.

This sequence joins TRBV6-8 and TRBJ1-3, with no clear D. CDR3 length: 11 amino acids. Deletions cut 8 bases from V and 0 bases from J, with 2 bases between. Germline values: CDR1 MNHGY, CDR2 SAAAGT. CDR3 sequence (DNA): TGTGCCAGCCGCTCTGGAAACACCATATATTTT. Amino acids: CASRSGNTIYF.

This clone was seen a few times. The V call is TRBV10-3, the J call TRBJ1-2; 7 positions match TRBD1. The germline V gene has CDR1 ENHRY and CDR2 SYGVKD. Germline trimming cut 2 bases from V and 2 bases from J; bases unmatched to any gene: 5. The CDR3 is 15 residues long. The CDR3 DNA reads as TGTGCCATCAGTGAGGAGGGACAGTTAAACTATGGCTACACCTTC. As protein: CAISEEGQLNYGYTF.

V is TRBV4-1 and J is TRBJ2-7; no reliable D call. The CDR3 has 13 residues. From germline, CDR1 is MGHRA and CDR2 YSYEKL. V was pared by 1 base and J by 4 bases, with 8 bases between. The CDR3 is CASSQGVGYEQYF. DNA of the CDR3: TGCGCCAGCAGCCAAGGGGTGGGTTACGAGCAGTACTTC.

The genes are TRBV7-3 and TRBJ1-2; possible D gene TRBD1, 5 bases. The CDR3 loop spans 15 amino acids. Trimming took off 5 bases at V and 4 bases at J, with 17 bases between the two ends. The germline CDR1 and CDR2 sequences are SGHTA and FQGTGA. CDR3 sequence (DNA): TGTGCCAGCAGCCCATTCGGGGCGGGCACCTATGGCTACACCTTC. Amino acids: CASSPFGAGTYGYTF. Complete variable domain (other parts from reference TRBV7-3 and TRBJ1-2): GAGVSQTPSNKVTEKGKYVELRCDPISGHTALYWYRQSLGQGPEFLIYFQGTGAADDSGLPNDRFFAVRPEGSVSTLKIQRTERGDSAVYLCASSPFGAGTYGYTFGSGTRLTVV.

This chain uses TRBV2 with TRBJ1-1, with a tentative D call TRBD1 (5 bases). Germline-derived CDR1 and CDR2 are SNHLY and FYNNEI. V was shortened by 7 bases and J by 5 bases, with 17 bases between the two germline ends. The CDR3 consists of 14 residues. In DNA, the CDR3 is TGTGCCAGCAAGCCGCTCTGGGAGGGGACTGAAGCTTTCTTT. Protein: CASKPLWEGTEAFF.

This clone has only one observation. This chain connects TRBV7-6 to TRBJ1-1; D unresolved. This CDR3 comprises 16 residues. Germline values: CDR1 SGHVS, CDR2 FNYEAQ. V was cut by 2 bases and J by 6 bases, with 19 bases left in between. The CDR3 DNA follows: TGTGCCAGCAGCTTATATTCTGGGAGTCCGGAGGCTGAAGCTTTCTTT. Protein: CASSLYSGSPEAEAFF.

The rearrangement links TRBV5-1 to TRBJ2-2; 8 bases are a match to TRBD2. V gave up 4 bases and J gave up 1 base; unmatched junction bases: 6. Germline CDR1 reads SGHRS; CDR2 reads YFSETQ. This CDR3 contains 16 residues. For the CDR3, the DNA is TGCGCCAGCAGCACCTCCAGCGGGAGGAACACCGGGGAGCTGTTTTTT. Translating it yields CASSTSSGRNTGELFF.

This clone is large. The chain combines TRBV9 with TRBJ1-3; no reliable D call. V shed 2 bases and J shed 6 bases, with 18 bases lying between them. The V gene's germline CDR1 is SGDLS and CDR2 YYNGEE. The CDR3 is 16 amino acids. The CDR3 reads CASSVAGIPLENTIYF. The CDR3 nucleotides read TGTGCCAGCAGCGTCGCCGGGATACCTCTAGAAAACACCATATATTTT. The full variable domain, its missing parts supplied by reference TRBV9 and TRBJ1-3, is DSGVTQTPKHLITATGQRVTLRCSPRSGDLSVYWYQQSLDQGLQFLIQYYNGEERAKGNILERFSAQQFPDLHSELNLSSLELGDSALYFCASSVAGIPLENTIYFGEGSWLTVV.

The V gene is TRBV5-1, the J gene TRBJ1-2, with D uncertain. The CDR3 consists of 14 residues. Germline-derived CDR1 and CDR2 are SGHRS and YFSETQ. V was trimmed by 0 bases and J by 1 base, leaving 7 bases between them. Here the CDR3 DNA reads TGCGCCAGCAGCTTGGATGGGATTAACTATGGCTACACCTTC. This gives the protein CASSLDGINYGYTF.

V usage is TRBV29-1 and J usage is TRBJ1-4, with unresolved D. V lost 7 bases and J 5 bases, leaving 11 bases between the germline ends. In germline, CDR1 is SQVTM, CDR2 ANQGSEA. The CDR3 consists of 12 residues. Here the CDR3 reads CSAGWVNEKLFF. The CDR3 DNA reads TGCAGCGCCGGGTGGGTGAATGAAAAACTGTTTTTT. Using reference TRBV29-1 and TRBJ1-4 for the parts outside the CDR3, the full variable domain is SAVISQKPSRDICQRGTSLTIQCQVDSQVTMMFWYRQQPGQSLTLIATANQGSEATYESGFVIDKFPISRPNLTFSTLTVSNMSPEDSSIYLCSAGWVNEKLFFGSGTQLSVL.

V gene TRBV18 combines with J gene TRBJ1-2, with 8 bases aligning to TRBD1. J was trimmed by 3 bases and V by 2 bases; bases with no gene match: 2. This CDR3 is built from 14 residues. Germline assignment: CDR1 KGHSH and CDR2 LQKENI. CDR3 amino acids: CASSPTGQDYGYTF. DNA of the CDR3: TGTGCCAGCTCACCAACGGGACAGGACTATGGCTACACCTTC. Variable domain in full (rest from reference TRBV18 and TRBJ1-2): NAGVMQNPRHLVRRRGQEARLRCSPMKGHSHVYWYRQLPEEGLKFMVYLQKENIIDESGMPKERFSAEFPKEGPSILRIQQVVRGDSAAYFCASSPTGQDYGYTFGSGTRLTVV.

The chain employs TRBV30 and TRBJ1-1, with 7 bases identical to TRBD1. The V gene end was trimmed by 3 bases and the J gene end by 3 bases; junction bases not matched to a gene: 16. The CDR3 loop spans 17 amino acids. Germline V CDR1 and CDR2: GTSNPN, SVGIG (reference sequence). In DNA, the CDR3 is TGTGCCTGGAGGGAAGTACAGGGGCGGGGCGGGGACACTGAAGCTTTCTTT. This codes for CAWREVQGRGGDTEAFF.

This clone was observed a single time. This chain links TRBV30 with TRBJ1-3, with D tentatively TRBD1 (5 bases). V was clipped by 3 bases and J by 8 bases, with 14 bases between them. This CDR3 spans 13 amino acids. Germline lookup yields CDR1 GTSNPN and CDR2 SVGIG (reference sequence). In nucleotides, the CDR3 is TGTGCCTGGAGGAGGGGTGAAGGGTACACCATATATTTT. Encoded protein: CAWRRGEGYTIYF.

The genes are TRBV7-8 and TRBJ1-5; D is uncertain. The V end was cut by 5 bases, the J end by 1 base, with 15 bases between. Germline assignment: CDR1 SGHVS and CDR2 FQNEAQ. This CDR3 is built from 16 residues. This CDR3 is CASSPAGMGSNQPQHF. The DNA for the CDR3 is TGTGCCAGCAGCCCAGCGGGGATGGGCAGCAATCAGCCCCAGCATTTT.

The chain's CDR3 is CASSPRTPREETQYF. The CDR3 DNA reads as TGCGCCAGCAGCCCCCGGACCCCTAGGGAAGAGACCCAGTACTTC. The rearrangement uses TRBV5-1 and TRBJ2-5; D gene uncertain. This CDR3 comprises 15 residues. CDR1 is SGHRS and CDR2 is YFSETQ in the germline V gene. Trimming pared 4 bases from V and 3 bases from J, leaving 16 bases between.

Here the CDR3 reads CASSQDYRGYEQYF. In DNA, the CDR3 is TGTGCCAGCAGCCAAGATTATCGGGGCTACGAGCAGTACTTC. The rearrangement links TRBV4-2 to TRBJ2-7, with D perhaps TRBD2 (5 bases). Between the trimmed V and J ends, which lost 0 bases and 3 bases, there was a span of 9 bases. The CDR3 spans 14 residues. Per the germline V gene, CDR1 is LGHNA and CDR2 is YNFKEQ.

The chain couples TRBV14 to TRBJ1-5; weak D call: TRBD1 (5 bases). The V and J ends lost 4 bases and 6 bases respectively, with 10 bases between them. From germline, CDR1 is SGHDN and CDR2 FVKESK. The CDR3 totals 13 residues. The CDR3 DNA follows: TGTGCCAGCAGCCCGGCCGGGGGTCAGCCCCAGCATTTT. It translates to CASSPAGGQPQHF.

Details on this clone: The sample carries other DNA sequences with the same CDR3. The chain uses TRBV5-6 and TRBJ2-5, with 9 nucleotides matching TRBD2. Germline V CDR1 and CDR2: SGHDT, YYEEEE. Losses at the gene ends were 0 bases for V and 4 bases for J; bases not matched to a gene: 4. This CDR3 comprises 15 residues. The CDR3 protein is CASSLVAGGRETQYF. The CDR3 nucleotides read TGTGCCAGCAGCTTGGTTGCGGGGGGGCGAGAGACCCAGTACTTC.

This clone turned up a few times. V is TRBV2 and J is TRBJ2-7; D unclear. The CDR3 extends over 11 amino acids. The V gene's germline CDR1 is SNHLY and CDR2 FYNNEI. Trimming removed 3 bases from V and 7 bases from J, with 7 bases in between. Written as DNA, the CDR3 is TGTGCCAGCAGTGAGGTAGTAGAGCAGTACTTC. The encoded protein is CASSEVVEQYF.

The CDR3 spells CASRTRYEQYF. The CDR3 nucleotides are TGTGCCAGCAGAACCCGTTACGAGCAGTACTTC. V and J are TRBV28 and TRBJ2-7, with D uncertain. CDR3 length equals 11 residues. Looked up from germline, CDR1 is MDHEN and CDR2 is SYDVKM. The ends were cut back, 6 bases at V and 4 bases at J, with 7 bases in the middle.

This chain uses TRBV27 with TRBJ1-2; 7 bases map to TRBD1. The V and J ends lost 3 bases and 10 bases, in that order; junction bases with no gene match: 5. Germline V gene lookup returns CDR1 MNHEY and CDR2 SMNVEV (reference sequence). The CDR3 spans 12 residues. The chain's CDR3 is CASSFAGGIYTF. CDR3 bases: TGTGCCAGCAGTTTTGCAGGGGGTATCTACACCTTC.

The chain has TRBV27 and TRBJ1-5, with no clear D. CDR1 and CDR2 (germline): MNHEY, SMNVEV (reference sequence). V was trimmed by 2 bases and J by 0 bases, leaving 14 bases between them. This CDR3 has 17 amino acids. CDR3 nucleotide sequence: TGTGCCAGCAGTTTACGGGGAGCTAAAAATAGCAATCAGCCCCAGCATTTT. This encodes CASSLRGAKNSNQPQHF.

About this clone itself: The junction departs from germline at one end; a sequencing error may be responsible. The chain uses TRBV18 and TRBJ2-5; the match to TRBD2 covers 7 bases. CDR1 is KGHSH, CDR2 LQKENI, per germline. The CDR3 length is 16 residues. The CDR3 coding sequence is TGTGTCAGCTCATCAGGGCCCGGGGAGGGGAAAGAGACCCAGTACTTC. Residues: CVSSSGPGEGKETQYF.

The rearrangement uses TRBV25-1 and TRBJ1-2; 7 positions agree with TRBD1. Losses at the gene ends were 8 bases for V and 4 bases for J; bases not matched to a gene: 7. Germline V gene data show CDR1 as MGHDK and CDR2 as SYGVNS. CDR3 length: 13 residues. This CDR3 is CASGPGGLYGYTF. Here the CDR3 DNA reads TGTGCCAGCGGTCCAGGGGGACTCTATGGCTACACCTTC.

The CDR3 bases are TGCAGCGTTGGACAGGGGGGCAACTATGGCTACACCTTC. It specifies CSVGQGGNYGYTF. J is TRBJ1-2 and V is TRBV29-1; 9 bases agree with TRBD1. CDR3 length: 13 amino acids. Germline CDR1 reads SQVTM; CDR2 reads ANQGSEA. Trimming at V came to 4 bases and at J to 2 bases, leaving 2 bases not matched to a gene. The whole variable domain, filled in from reference TRBV29-1 and TRBJ1-2, reads SAVISQKPSRDICQRGTSLTIQCQVDSQVTMMFWYRQQPGQSLTLIATANQGSEATYESGFVIDKFPISRPNLTFSTLTVSNMSPEDSSIYLCSVGQGGNYGYTFGSGTRLTVV.

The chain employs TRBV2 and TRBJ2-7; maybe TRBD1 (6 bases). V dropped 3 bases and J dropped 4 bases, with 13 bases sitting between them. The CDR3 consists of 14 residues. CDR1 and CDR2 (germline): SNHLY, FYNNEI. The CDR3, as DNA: TGTGCCAGCAGTGAGGGGACACTTTTTTACGAGCAGTACTTC. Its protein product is CASSEGTLFYEQYF.

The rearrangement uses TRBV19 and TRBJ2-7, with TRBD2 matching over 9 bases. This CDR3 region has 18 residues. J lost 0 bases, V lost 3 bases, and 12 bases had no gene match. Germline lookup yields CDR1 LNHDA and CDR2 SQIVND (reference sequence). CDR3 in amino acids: CASSITAGGHLSSYEQYF. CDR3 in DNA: TGTGCCAGTAGTATTACAGCGGGGGGCCACCTAAGCTCCTACGAGCAGTACTTC.

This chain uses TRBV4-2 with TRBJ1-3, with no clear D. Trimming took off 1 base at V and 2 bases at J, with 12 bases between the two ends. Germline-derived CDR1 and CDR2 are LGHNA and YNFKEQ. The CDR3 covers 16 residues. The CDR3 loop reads CASSQVVKGTGNTIYF. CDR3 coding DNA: TGTGCCAGCAGCCAAGTGGTAAAGGGTACTGGAAACACCATATATTTT.

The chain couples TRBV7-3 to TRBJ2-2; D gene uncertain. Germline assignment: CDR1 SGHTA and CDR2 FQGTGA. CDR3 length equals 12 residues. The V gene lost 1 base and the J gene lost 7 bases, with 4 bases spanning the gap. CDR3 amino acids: CASSLSDGELFF. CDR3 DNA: TGTGCCAGCAGCTTAAGTGACGGGGAGCTGTTTTTT.